What follows are 7 T cell receptor beta chains derived from one specimen sequenced in a study of graft-versus-host responses after intestinal transplantation. TCRdb keeps only in-frame clones here, not all; method: immunoSEQ multiplex PCR. Here the sample spans 10,000 to 15,000 clones, around three quarters being singletons. Once graft tissue had been processed, intraepithelial and lamina propria lymphocytes were released. Material: ileum tissue, obtained about 140 days after intestinal transplantation. All receptors derive from a human patient who received an intestinal transplant, so some T cells may come from the graft donor.

This clone was counted a few times. The chain uses TRBV5-4 and TRBJ2-5; 11 bases fit TRBD1. The CDR3 runs to 16 residues. In germline, CDR1 is SGHNT, CDR2 YYREEE (reference sequence). The V gene end was trimmed by 4 bases and the J gene end by 4 bases; junction bases not matched to a gene: 9. The CDR3 DNA reads as TGTGCCAGCAGCACCCTCCCGGGACAGGGGGGAGAGACCCAGTACTTC. Its protein is CASSTLPGQGGETQYF. Complete variable domain (other parts from reference TRBV5-4 and TRBJ2-5): ETGVTQSPTHLIKTRGQQVTLRCSSQSGHNTVSWYQQALGQGPQFIFQYYREEENGRGNFPPRFSGLQFPNYSSELNVNALELDDSALYLCASSTLPGQGGETQYFGPGTRLLVL.

This sequence joins TRBV4-2 and TRBJ2-5; perhaps TRBD1 as D (6 bases). The DNA end is more similar to TRBJ2-7, so the J call may be wrong. Germline V CDR1 and CDR2: LGHNA, YNFKEQ. The CDR3 has 16 residues. The CDR3 loop is CASSQELPGESYEQYF. The CDR3 DNA reads TGTGCCAGCAGCCAAGAATTACCAGGGGAGAGCTACGAGCAGTACTTC.

This clone was found a few times. This rearrangement joins TRBV4-1 to TRBJ1-5; D gene uncertain. This CDR3 region has 15 residues. V shed 0 bases and J shed 0 bases, with 6 bases lying between them. Germline values: CDR1 MGHRA, CDR2 YSYEKL. In DNA form, the CDR3 reads TGCGCCAGCAGCCAAGAAGAGTATAGCAATCAGCCCCAGCATTTT. Translated: CASSQEEYSNQPQHF.

This chain links TRBV6-4 with TRBJ2-7; 9 bases agree with TRBD1. The CDR3 extends over 14 amino acids. V lost 7 bases to trimming and J lost 4 bases; unmatched junction nucleotides: 8. The germline gives CDR1 MRHNA, CDR2 SNTAGT. The CDR3 spells CASTRTGEFYEQYF. Here the CDR3 DNA reads TGTGCCAGCACCCGGACAGGGGAATTTTACGAGCAGTACTTC.

The DNA for the CDR3 is TGCGCCAGCAGCCATACCGGGGTTTGGGTGGCTTTCTTT. This encodes CASSHTGVWVAFF. This chain links TRBV4-1 with TRBJ1-1; D not resolved. The length of the CDR3 is 13 residues. Germline V gene sequence: CDR1 MGHRA, CDR2 YSYEKL. The V end lost 3 bases, the J end lost 11 bases, and 16 bases lay between the germline ends.

This clone appeared once. The rearrangement links TRBV21-1 to TRBJ2-1; the table's D call, TRBD1, was not checked against the DNA. TRBV21-1 corresponds to a pseudogene. The CDR3 has 18 residues. The CDR3 here is CASSKVWKWDNSYNEQFF. CDR3 nucleotides: TGTGCCAGCAGCAAAGTTTGGAAATGGGACAACTCCTACAATGAGCAGTTCTTC.

The chain is built from TRBV5-7 and TRBJ1-2; 7 nucleotides align to TRBD1. TRBV5-7 is designated an ORF whose function remains uncertain. V shed 0 bases and J 10 bases; nucleotides not matched to a gene: 9. This CDR3 contains 14 residues. The CDR3 coding sequence is TGTGCCAGCAGCTTGGAGGGGGCAGGATCAAACTACACCTTC. Protein sequence: CASSLEGAGSNYTF.